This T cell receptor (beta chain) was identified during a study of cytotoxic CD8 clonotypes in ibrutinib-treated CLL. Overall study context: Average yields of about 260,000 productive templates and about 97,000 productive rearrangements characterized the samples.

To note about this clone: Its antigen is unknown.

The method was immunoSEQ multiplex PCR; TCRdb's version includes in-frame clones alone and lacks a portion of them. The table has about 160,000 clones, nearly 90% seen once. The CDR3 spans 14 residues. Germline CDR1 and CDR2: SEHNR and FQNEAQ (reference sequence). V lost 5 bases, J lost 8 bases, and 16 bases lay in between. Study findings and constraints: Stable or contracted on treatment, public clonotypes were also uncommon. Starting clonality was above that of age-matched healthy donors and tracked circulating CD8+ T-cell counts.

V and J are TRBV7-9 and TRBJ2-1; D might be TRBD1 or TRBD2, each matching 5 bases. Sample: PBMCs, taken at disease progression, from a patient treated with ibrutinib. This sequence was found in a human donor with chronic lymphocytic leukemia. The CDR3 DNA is TGTGCCAGCAGCCCGCAATGGGGGAGAGATGAGCAGTTCTTC. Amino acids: CASSPQWGRDEQFF.